These T cell receptor beta chains were read from a single sample in a study of cytomegalovirus exposure and HLA in healthy donors. Generated by immunoSEQ multiplex PCR, the TCRdb table keeps only in-frame clones and is missing some. The sample has about 180,000 clones, just over 70% seen once. Sequencing was performed on PBMCs. All receptors derive from a human donor in good health. The CDR3 runs from the conserved cysteine through the conserved F or W. Each record gives: J gene, D gene, clone size, V gene, CDR3 DNA, CDR3 protein. The D gene is left open where the match is weak. The listing skips clone size in some rows; elsewhere it reads once, few, many or a size class.

TRBJ2-1	.	.	TRBV7-9	TGTGCCAGCAGCTTATTGGTCAGATTAAATGAGCAGTTCTTC	CASSLLVRLNEQFF
TRBJ2-7	.	.	TRBV5-1	TGCGCCAGCAGCATAGGGCAAGCCTGGAGGTACGAGCAGTACTTC	CASSIGQAWRYEQYF
TRBJ1-1	TRBD1	.	TRBV6-6	TGTGCCAGCAGTCCGGGACAGGGGGCTCTAGTGGTTGAAGCTTTCTTT	CASSPGQGALVVEAFF
TRBJ1-2	.	few	TRBV25-1	TGTGCCAGCGCCCAGGGCTATGGCTACACCTTC	CASAQGYGYTF
TRBJ2-1	.	.	TRBV15	TGTGCCACCAGCGTCGGGTGGGAGCAGTTCTTC	CATSVGWEQFF
TRBJ2-1	TRBD2	.	TRBV9	TGTGCCAGCAGCGTAAGTGGCGGGGGGCCCTTCGGGTCTGAGCAGTTCTTC	CASSVSGGGPFGSEQFF
TRBJ2-3	TRBD2	few	TRBV5-1	TGCGCCAGCCGAACTCTAGCGGGGGGTAGCACAGATACGCAGTATTTT	CASRTLAGGSTDTQYF
TRBJ2-3	.	.	TRBV2	TGTGCCAGCAGTGAAGCGGGCTTAGACACAGATACGCAGTATTTT	CASSEAGLDTDTQYF
TRBJ2-3	.	.	TRBV30	TGTGCCTGGAGTGGAGGCGGCAGGGGACGAGATACGCAGTATTTT	CAWSGGGRGRDTQYF
TRBJ1-1	TRBD1	.	TRBV29-1	TGCAGCGTGAGACAGGGGATCGGGACTGAAGCTTTCTTT	CSVRQGIGTEAFF
TRBJ2-3	.	.	TRBV9	TGTGCCAGCAGCGTAGCCCTACGGGGAGATACGCAGTATTTT	CASSVALRGDTQYF
TRBJ2-6	TRBD1	.	TRBV18	TGTGCCAGCTCAAGCGGACAGGGAGCGAATGGGAACGTCCTGACTTTC	CASSSGQGANGNVLTF
TRBJ2-1	.	.	TRBV20-1	TGCAGTGCTAGTCCTTACAATGAGCAGTTCTTC	CSASPYNEQFF
TRBJ1-5	.	once	TRBV30	TGTGCCTGGAGTCCGTCAGGGAATCAGCCCCAGCATTTT	CAWSPSGNQPQHF
TRBJ1-2	TRBD1	.	TRBV19	TGTGCCAGTACTCCGGGACAGGGAGGCTATGGCTACACCTTC	CASTPGQGGYGYTF
TRBJ1-4	TRBD1	.	TRBV28	TGTGCCAGCAGTTCCCCCACAGGGGGACCTAATGAAAAACTGTTTTTT	CASSSPTGGPNEKLFF
TRBJ2-2	TRBD2	.	TRBV7-3	TGTGCCAGCAGCGCGGGACTAGCCGGGGAGCTGTTTTTT	CASSAGLAGELFF
TRBJ2-1	TRBD1	.	TRBV27	TGTGCCAGCAACAATCAGGGGGCAGGCTACAATGAGCAGTTCTTC	CASNNQGAGYNEQFF
TRBJ1-1	.	.	TRBV11-1	TGTGCCAGCGGACGACAGGCGGAGAACACTGAAGCTTTCTTT	CASGRQAENTEAFF
TRBJ2-7	.	.	TRBV29-1	TGCAGCGTTGAAATGAGGGGGAAGAACTACGAGCAGTACTTC	CSVEMRGKNYEQYF
TRBJ2-7	TRBD1	.	TRBV30	TGTGCCTTACACCCCCGGGACAGGGTGGGTCGCGAGCAGTACTTC	CALHPRDRVGREQYF
TRBJ2-2	TRBD1	few	TRBV18	TGTGCCAGCTCACCCATAACAGGGGGAACACGGACCGGGGAGCTGTTTTTT	CASSPITGGTRTGELFF
TRBJ1-6	TRBD1	.	TRBV6-5	TGTGCCAGCAGTGCCGGGACAGGGCGCGCACCCCTCCACTTT	CASSAGTGRAPLHF
TRBJ1-5	.	.	TRBV7-8	TGTGCCAGCACCGAGGACAGACATAGCAATCAGCCCCAGCATTTT	CASTEDRHSNQPQHF